The clone carrying this T cell receptor beta chain has a handful of counts. Its antigen is undetermined. Libraries were prepared by immunoSEQ multiplex PCR; TCRdb keeps only in-frame clonotypes and omits some of them. The sample records about 110,000 clones, about 88% being singletons. This entry is derived from a study of cytomegalovirus exposure and HLA in healthy donors. Looking at the study overall: Per a later analysis, the approximately 690 first-cohort and about 120 validation repertoires shared one platform.

Overall study findings and caveats: A few chains tied to CMV proved CMV antigen-specific in vitro. The study flagged some 170 TCR beta chains as cytomegalovirus-associated. Despite most TCR sequences being rare, some public TCRs occurred in many donors.

The source of this sequence is a young woman in good health and CMV-seronegative. Sample: PBMCs.

For the CDR3, the DNA is TGTGCCAGCTCACCTCGACAGGCCCAGAACACTGAAGCTTTCTTT. Encoded protein: CASSPRQAQNTEAFF. V is TRBV18 and J is TRBJ1-1; maybe TRBD1 (6 bases). V was trimmed by 3 bases and J by 1 base, leaving 12 bases between them. This CDR3 has 15 residues. The V gene's germline CDR1 is KGHSH and CDR2 LQKENI.